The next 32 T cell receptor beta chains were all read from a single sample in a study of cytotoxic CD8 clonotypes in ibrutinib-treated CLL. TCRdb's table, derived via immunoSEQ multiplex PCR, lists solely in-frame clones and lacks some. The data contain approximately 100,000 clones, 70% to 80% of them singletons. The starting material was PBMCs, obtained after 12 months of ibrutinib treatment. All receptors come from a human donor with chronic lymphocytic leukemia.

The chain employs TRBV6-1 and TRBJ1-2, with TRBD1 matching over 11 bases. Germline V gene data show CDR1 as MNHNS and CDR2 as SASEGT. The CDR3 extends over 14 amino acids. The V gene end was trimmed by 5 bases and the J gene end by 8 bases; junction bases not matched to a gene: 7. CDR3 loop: CASSSRTGGEGYTF. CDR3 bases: TGTGCCAGCAGTTCGAGGACAGGGGGCGAGGGCTACACCTTC.

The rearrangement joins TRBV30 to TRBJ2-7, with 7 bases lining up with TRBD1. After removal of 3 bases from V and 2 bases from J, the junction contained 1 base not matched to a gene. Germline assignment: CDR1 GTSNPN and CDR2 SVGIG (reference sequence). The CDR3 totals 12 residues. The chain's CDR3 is CAWRTGAYEQYF. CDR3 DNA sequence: TGTGCCTGGAGAACAGGGGCCTACGAGCAGTACTTC.

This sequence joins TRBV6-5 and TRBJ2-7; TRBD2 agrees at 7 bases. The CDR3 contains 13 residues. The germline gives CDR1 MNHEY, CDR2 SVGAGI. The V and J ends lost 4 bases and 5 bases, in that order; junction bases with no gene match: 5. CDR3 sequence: CASSFFGGDEQYF. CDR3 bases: TGTGCCAGCAGTTTCTTTGGGGGGGACGAGCAGTACTTC.

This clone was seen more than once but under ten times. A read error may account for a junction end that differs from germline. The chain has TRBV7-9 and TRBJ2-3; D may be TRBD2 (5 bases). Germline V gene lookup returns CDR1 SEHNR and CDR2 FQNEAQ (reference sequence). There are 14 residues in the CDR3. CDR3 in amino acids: CASSLVASRDTQYF. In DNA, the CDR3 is TGTGCCAGCAGCTTAGTGGCTAGCAGAGATACGCAGTATTTT. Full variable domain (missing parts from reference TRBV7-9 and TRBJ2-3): DTGVSQNPRHKITKRGQNVTFRCDPISEHNRLYWYRQTLGQGPEFLTYFQNEAQLEKSRLLSDRFSAERPKGSFSTLEIQRTEQGDSAMYLCASSLVASRDTQYFGPGTRLTVL.

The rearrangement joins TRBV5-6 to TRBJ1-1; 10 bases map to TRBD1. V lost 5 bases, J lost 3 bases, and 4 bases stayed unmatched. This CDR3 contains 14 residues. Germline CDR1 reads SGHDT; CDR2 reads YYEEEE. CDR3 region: CASRSDRGHTEAFF. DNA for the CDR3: TGTGCCAGCAGATCCGACAGGGGGCACACTGAAGCTTTCTTT.

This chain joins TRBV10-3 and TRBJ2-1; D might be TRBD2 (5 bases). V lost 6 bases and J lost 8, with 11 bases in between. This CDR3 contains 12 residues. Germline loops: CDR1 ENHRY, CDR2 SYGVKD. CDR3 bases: TGTGCCATCAGGAAAGACGGGGATGAGCAGTTCTTC. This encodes CAIRKDGDEQFF.

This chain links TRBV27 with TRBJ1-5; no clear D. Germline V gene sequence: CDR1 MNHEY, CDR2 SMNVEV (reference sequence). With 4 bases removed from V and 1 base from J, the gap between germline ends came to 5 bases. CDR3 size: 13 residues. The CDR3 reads CASSSSSNQPQHF. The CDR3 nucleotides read TGTGCCAGCAGTTCATCAAGCAATCAGCCCCAGCATTTT.

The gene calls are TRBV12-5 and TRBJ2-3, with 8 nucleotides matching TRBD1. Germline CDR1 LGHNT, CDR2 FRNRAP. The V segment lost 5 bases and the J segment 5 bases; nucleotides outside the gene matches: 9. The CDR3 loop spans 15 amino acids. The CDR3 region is CASGGRGRAGDTQYF. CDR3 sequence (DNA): TGTGCTAGTGGTGGCAGGGGGCGCGCTGGAGATACGCAGTATTTT.

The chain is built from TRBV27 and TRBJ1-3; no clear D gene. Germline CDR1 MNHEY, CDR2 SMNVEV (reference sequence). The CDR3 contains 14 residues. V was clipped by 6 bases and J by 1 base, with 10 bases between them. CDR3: CASSLTHSGNTIYF. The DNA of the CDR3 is TGTGCCAGCAGCCTGACACATTCTGGAAACACCATATATTTT.

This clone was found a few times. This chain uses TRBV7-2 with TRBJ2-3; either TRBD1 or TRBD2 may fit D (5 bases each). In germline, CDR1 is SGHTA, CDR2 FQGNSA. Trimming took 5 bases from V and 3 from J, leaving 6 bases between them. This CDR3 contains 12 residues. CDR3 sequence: CASSGGTDTQYF. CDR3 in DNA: TGTGCCAGCAGCGGGGGAACAGATACGCAGTATTTT.

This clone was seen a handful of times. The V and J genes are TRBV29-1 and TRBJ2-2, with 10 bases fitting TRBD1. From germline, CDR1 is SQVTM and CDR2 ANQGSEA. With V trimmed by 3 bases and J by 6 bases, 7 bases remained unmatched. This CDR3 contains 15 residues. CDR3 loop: CSVDRLGQGPGELFF. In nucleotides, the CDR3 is TGCAGCGTTGATCGGCTGGGACAGGGGCCCGGGGAGCTGTTTTTT.

DNA for the CDR3: TGTGCCAGCTCATCTCAGACAGGCTCGAACACTGAAGCTTTCTTT. It translates to CASSSQTGSNTEAFF. The chain uses TRBV18 and TRBJ1-1, with a weak D call TRBD1 (6 bases). Germline assignment: CDR1 KGHSH and CDR2 LQKENI. Trimming took off 5 bases at V and 1 base at J, with 14 bases between the two ends. CDR3 length equals 15 residues.

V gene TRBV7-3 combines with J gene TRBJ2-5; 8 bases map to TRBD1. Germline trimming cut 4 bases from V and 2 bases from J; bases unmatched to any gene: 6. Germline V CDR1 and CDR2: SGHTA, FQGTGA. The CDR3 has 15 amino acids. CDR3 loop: CASSWTGSGQETQYF. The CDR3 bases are TGTGCCAGCAGCTGGACAGGGTCGGGTCAAGAGACCCAGTACTTC.

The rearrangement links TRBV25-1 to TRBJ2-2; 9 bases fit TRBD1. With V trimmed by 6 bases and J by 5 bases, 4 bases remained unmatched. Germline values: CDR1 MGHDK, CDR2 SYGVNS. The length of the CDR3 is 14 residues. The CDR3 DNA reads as TGTGCCAGCAGGGGGACAGGGCAGACCGGGGAGCTGTTTTTT. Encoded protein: CASRGTGQTGELFF.

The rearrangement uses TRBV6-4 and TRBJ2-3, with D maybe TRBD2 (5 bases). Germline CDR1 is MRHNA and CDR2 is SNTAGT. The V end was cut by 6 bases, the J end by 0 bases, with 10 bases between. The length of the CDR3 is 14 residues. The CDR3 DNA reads TGTGCCAGCAGCCCAGGACTTAGCACAGATACGCAGTATTTT. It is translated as CASSPGLSTDTQYF.

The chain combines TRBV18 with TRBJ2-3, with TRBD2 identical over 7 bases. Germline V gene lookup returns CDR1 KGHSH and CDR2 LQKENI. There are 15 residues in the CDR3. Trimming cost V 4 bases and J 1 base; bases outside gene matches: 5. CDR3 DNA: TGTGCCAGCTCACGGGCGGCGGGGGGCACAGATACGCAGTATTTT. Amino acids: CASSRAAGGTDTQYF.

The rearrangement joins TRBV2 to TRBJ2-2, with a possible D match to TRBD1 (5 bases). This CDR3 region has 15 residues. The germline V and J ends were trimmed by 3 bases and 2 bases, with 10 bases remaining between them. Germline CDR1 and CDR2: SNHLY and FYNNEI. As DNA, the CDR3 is TGTGCCAGCAGTGAGGCGCAGGGTAACACCGGGGAGCTGTTTTTT. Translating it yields CASSEAQGNTGELFF.

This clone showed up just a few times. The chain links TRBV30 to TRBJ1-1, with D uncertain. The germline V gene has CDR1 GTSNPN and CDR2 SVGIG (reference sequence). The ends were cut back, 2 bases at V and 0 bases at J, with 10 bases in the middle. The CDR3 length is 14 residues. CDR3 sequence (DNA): TGTGCCTGGAGTAGCGAACCCCTGAACACTGAAGCTTTCTTT. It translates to CAWSSEPLNTEAFF.

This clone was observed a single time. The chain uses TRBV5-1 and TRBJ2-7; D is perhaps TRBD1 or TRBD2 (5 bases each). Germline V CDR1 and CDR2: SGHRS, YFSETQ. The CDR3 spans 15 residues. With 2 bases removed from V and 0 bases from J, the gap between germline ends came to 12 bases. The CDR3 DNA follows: TGCGCCAGCAGCTTTCTGGGACCAAGCTCCTACGAGCAGTACTTC. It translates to CASSFLGPSSYEQYF.

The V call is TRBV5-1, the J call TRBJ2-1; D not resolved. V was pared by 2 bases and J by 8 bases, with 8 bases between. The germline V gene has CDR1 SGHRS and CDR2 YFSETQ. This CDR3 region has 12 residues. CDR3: CASSFRVHEQFF. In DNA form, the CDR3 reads TGCGCCAGCAGCTTTAGGGTCCATGAGCAGTTCTTC. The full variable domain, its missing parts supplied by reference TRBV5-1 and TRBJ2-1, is KAGVTQTPRYLIKTRGQQVTLSCSPISGHRSVSWYQQTPGQGLQFLFEYFSETQRNKGNFPGRFSGRQFSNSRSEMNVSTLELGDSALYLCASSFRVHEQFFGPGTRLTVL.

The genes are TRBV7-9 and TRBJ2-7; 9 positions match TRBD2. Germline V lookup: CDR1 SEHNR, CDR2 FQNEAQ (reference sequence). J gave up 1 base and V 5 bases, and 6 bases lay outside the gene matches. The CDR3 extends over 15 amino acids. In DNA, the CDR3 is TGTGCCAGCAGCCCCGCGCTAGCGGGGTCCTACGAGCAGTACTTC. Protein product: CASSPALAGSYEQYF.

The CDR3 DNA sequence: TGCGCCAGCAGCTGGGGGGACAGGTCTTCCACAGATACGCAGTATTTT. Amino acid sequence: CASSWGDRSSTDTQYF. The chain employs TRBV5-1 and TRBJ2-3, with TRBD1 identical over 8 bases. The ends lost 3 bases at V and 2 bases at J; junction bases unmatched: 8. Germline assignment: CDR1 SGHRS and CDR2 YFSETQ. The CDR3 covers 16 residues.

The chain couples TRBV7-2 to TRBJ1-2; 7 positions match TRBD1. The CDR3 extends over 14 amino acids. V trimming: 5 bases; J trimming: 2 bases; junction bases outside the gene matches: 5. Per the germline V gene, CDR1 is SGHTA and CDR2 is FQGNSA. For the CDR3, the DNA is TGTGCCAGCAGCCCCACAGGGGTGAACTATGGCTACACCTTC. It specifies CASSPTGVNYGYTF.

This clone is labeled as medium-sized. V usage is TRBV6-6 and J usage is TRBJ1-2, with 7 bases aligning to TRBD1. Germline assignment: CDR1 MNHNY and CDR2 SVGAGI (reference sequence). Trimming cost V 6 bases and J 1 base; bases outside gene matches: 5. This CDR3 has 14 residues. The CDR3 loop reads CASSWGTVNYGYTF. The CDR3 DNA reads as TGTGCCAGCAGCTGGGGGACAGTTAACTATGGCTACACCTTC.

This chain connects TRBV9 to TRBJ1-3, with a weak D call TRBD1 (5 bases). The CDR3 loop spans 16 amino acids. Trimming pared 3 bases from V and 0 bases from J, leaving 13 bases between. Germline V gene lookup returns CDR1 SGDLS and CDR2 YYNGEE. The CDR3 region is CASSDRGVYSGNTIYF. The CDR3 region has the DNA TGTGCCAGCAGCGATAGAGGGGTTTACTCTGGAAACACCATATATTTT.

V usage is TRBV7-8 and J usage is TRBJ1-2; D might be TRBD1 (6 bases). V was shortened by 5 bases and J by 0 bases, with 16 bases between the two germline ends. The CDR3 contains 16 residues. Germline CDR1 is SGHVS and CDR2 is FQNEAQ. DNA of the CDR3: TGTGCCAGCAGCAAGGACAGCGGAGTATCTAACTATGGCTACACCTTC. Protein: CASSKDSGVSNYGYTF.

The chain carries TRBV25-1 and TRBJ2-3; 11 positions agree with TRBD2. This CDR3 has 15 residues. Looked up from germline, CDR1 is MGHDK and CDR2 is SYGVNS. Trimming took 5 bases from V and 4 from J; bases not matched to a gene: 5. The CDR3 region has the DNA TGTGCCAGCAGTAGAACTAGCGGGGGTTCAGATACGCAGTATTTT. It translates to CASSRTSGGSDTQYF. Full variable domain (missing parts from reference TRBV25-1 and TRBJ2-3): EADIYQTPRYLVIGTGKKITLECSQTMGHDKMYWYQQDPGMELHLIHYSYGVNSTEKGDLSSESTVSRIRTEHFPLTLESARPSHTSQYLCASSRTSGGSDTQYFGPGTRLTVL.

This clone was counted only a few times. Written as DNA, the CDR3 is TGTGCCAGTAGCCCCCCCGGGGTAGGAAAACTGTTTTTT. It encodes CASSPPGVGKLFF. This chain joins TRBV19 and TRBJ1-4; D is uncertain. Trimming took off 6 bases at V and 10 bases at J, with 15 bases between the two ends. Germline loops: CDR1 LNHDA, CDR2 SQIVND (reference sequence). CDR3 size: 13 residues.

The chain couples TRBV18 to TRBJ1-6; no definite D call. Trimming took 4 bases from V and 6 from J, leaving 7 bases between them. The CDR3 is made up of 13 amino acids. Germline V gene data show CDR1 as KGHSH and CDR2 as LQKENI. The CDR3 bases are TGTGCCAGCTCACAGAGACTTAATTCACCCCTCCACTTT. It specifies CASSQRLNSPLHF.

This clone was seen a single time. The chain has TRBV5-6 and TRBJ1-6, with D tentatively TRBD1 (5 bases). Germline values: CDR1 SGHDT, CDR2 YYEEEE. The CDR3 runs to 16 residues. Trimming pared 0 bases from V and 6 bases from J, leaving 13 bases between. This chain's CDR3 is CASSLVSWTPNSPLHF. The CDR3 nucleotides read TGTGCCAGCAGCTTGGTTTCCTGGACACCTAATTCACCCCTCCACTTT. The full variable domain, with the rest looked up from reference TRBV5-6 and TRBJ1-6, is DAGVTQSPTHLIKTRGQQVTLRCSPKSGHDTVSWYQQALGQGPQFIFQYYEEEERQRGNFPDRFSGHQFPNYSSELNVNALLLGDSALYLCASSLVSWTPNSPLHFGNGTRLTVT.

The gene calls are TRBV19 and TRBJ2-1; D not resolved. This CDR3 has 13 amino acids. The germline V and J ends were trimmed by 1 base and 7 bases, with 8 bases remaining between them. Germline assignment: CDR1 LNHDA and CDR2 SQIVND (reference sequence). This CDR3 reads CASSIGRLNEQFF. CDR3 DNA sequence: TGTGCCAGTAGTATAGGTCGGTTAAATGAGCAGTTCTTC.

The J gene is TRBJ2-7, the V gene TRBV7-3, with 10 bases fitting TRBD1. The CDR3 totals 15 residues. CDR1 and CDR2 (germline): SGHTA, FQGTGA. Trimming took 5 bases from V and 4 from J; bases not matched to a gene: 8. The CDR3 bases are TGTGCCAGCAGCCCCGAGACAGGGGGCGAATACGAGCAGTACTTC. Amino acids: CASSPETGGEYEQYF.